These 30 T cell receptor beta chains originate from one sample sequenced in a study of blood T cell repertoires in COVID-19. Using immunoSEQ multiplex PCR, the repertoire was profiled, and TCRdb retains in-frame clones only, with some absent. The sample holds 25,000 to 35,000 clones, approximately 86% seen once. What was sequenced was peripheral blood. These receptors were collected from a human donor in a cohort sampled during active COVID-19.

The chain recombines TRBV5-6 with TRBJ1-5; D is uncertain. Germline CDR1 reads SGHDT; CDR2 reads YYEEEE. The CDR3 runs to 14 residues. V lost 1 base and J lost 4, with 9 bases in between. The CDR3 protein is CASSLIRENQPQHF. The DNA of the CDR3 is TGTGCCAGCAGCTTGATTAGGGAGAATCAGCCCCAGCATTTT.

The rearrangement links TRBV21-1 to TRBJ2-3; the D call in the table, TRBD2, was not verified against the DNA. TRBV21-1 is designated a pseudogene. There are 18 residues in the CDR3. Here the CDR3 DNA reads TGTGCCAGCAGCGCGCTCCTACTAGCGGGGGCGAACACAGATACGCAGTATTTT. Residues: CASSALLLAGANTDTQYF.

The chain combines TRBV25-1 with TRBJ2-7, with 8 bases lining up with TRBD1. Trimming took 5 bases from V and 3 from J; bases not matched to a gene: 6. Germline CDR1 is MGHDK and CDR2 is SYGVNS. The CDR3 length is 14 residues. In nucleotides, the CDR3 is TGTGCCAGCAGTCGGACAGGGAAAGACTACGAGCAGTACTTC. Translated, it gives CASSRTGKDYEQYF.

This clone was observed once. The chain employs TRBV5-1 and TRBJ1-2; 8 bases align to TRBD1. This CDR3 spans 15 amino acids. The junction had 8 bases not matched to a gene; V was cut back by 0 bases and J by 7 bases. CDR1 and CDR2 from the germline V gene are SGHRS and YFSETQ. Written as DNA, the CDR3 is TGCGCCAGCAGCTTGGCCGCTGGACAGGGAGGTGGCTACACCTTC. Encoded protein: CASSLAAGQGGGYTF. Full variable domain (remainder filled in from reference TRBV5-1 and TRBJ1-2): KAGVTQTPRYLIKTRGQQVTLSCSPISGHRSVSWYQQTPGQGLQFLFEYFSETQRNKGNFPGRFSGRQFSNSRSEMNVSTLELGDSALYLCASSLAAGQGGGYTFGSGTRLTVV.

DNA for the CDR3: TGTGCCAGCAGTCGACAATATAGCAATCAGCCCCAGCATTTT. Translated, it gives CASSRQYSNQPQHF. The rearrangement joins TRBV2 to TRBJ1-5; D unresolved. The CDR3 covers 14 residues. With 5 bases removed from V and 0 bases from J, the gap between germline ends came to 8 bases. Germline V gene sequence: CDR1 SNHLY, CDR2 FYNNEI.

The J gene is TRBJ2-1, the V gene TRBV7-3, with D possibly TRBD2 on 7 matching bases. The CDR3 loop spans 16 amino acids. Germline loops: CDR1 SGHTA, CDR2 FQGTGA. V shed 2 bases and J shed 5 bases, with 16 bases lying between them. The CDR3 loop is CASSLRAGAFNNEQFF. The CDR3 region has the DNA TGTGCCAGCAGCTTACGGGCGGGGGCCTTTAACAATGAGCAGTTCTTC.

This rearrangement joins TRBV30 to TRBJ2-5; 7 bases match TRBD1. After removal of 8 bases from V and 1 base from J, the junction contained 13 bases not matched to a gene. This CDR3 spans 15 amino acids. Germline CDR1 and CDR2: GTSNPN and SVGIG (reference sequence). DNA for the CDR3: TGTGCCCTGGGGTGGACAGGACTCCGCCAAGAGACCCAGTACTTC. Translated, it gives CALGWTGLRQETQYF. Drawing the rest from reference TRBV30 and TRBJ2-5, the complete variable domain is SQTIHQWPATLVQPVGSPLSLECTVEGTSNPNLYWYRQAAGRGLQLLFYSVGIGQISSEVPQNLSASRPQDRQFILSSKKLLLSDSGFYLCALGWTGLRQETQYFGPGTRLLVL.

The V gene is TRBV7-3, the J gene TRBJ1-1; D perhaps matches TRBD1 (5 bases). Germline CDR1 is SGHTA and CDR2 is FQGTGA. Trimming left V 8 bases short and J 4 bases short, with 20 bases between. CDR3 size: 15 residues. In DNA form, the CDR3 reads TGTGCCAGCCCCTCACGTTGGGGCCCGAGCACTGAAGCTTTCTTT. It encodes CASPSRWGPSTEAFF.

This rearrangement joins TRBV6-5 to TRBJ2-7; 9 bases are shared with TRBD1. CDR3 length equals 12 residues. In germline, CDR1 is MNHEY, CDR2 SVGAGI. J gave up 4 bases and V 6 bases, and 1 base lay outside the gene matches. This CDR3 is CASSDRGYEQYF. The CDR3 nucleotides are TGTGCCAGCAGCGACAGGGGGTACGAGCAGTACTTC.

The chain is built from TRBV2 and TRBJ1-2, with D hard to call. Deletions cut 4 bases from V and 0 bases from J, with 6 bases between. Germline CDR1 is SNHLY and CDR2 is FYNNEI. The CDR3 has 13 amino acids. The CDR3 DNA reads TGTGCCAGCAGTGCCCAGGCTAACTATGGCTACACCTTC. It encodes CASSAQANYGYTF.

The chain links TRBV2 to TRBJ2-5; D is undetermined. Between the trimmed V and J ends, which lost 4 bases and 2 bases, there was a span of 11 bases. Germline CDR1 SNHLY, CDR2 FYNNEI. The CDR3 contains 14 residues. CDR3 DNA: TGTGCCAGCAGTGCTTTGGCAGTTCAAGAGACCCAGTACTTC. Amino acid sequence: CASSALAVQETQYF.

V gene TRBV25-1 combines with J gene TRBJ2-7; weak D call: TRBD2 (6 bases). V lost 4 bases and J 2 bases, leaving 12 bases between the germline ends. Germline-derived CDR1 and CDR2 are MGHDK and SYGVNS. This CDR3 contains 14 residues. This CDR3 is CASSGGVPTYEQYF. In DNA, the CDR3 is TGTGCCAGCAGTGGCGGGGTCCCAACCTACGAGCAGTACTTC.

The genes are TRBV11-3 and TRBJ2-3, with D possibly matching TRBD2 (6 bases). Germline-derived CDR1 and CDR2 are SGHNT and YENEEA. Trimming took 3 bases from V and 4 from J, leaving 14 bases between them. CDR3 size: 15 residues. CDR3 loop: CASSLRGSGADTQYF. The CDR3 nucleotides are TGTGCCAGCAGCTTGCGGGGTAGTGGCGCAGATACGCAGTATTTT.

This clone was counted once. This sequence joins TRBV7-2 and TRBJ1-2; D uncertain. This CDR3 comprises 15 residues. The V end was cut by 2 bases, the J end by 8 bases, with 18 bases between. Germline V gives CDR1 SGHTA, CDR2 FQGNSA. CDR3 sequence: CASSLNLGGTQGYTF. DNA for the CDR3: TGTGCCAGCAGCTTAAATCTAGGCGGCACGCAAGGCTACACCTTC.

The rearrangement links TRBV7-9 to TRBJ2-3; 8 bases map to TRBD2. V lost 1 base to trimming and J lost 3 bases; unmatched junction nucleotides: 9. This CDR3 is 17 amino acids long. Germline V gene sequence: CDR1 SEHNR, CDR2 FQNEAQ (reference sequence). DNA for the CDR3: TGTGCCAGCAGCTTAGTAGTCGCGGGGGGTCGAACAGATACGCAGTATTTT. Translating gives CASSLVVAGGRTDTQYF. Using reference TRBV7-9 and TRBJ2-3 for the parts outside the CDR3, the full variable domain is DTGVSQNPRHKITKRGQNVTFRCDPISEHNRLYWYRQTLGQGPEFLTYFQNEAQLEKSRLLSDRFSAERPKGSFSTLEIQRTEQGDSAMYLCASSLVVAGGRTDTQYFGPGTRLTVL.

The chain employs TRBV10-3 and TRBJ1-1, with a possible D match to TRBD1 (5 bases). Trimming took off 0 bases at V and 4 bases at J, with 12 bases between the two ends. Germline loops: CDR1 ENHRY, CDR2 SYGVKD. The length of the CDR3 is 15 residues. The CDR3 nucleotides read TGTGCCATCAGTGAGTCGGGGGGTGGGGGCACTGAAGCTTTCTTT. Translating gives CAISESGGGGTEAFF.

This clone has just one count. The chain couples TRBV5-4 to TRBJ2-5; 10 bases are a match to TRBD1. Germline V gene data show CDR1 as SGHNT and CDR2 as YYREEE (reference sequence). The CDR3 runs 15 residues. After removal of 4 bases from V and 7 bases from J, the junction contained 10 bases not matched to a gene. The CDR3 loop is CASSPRQGAWSTQYF. The CDR3 bases are TGTGCCAGCAGCCCGAGACAGGGGGCCTGGTCGACCCAGTACTTC.

J is TRBJ2-3 and V is TRBV9; 12 bases map to TRBD2. The length of the CDR3 is 16 residues. V dropped 4 bases and J dropped 5; count of bases not matched to a gene: 8. CDR1 and CDR2 from the germline V gene are SGDLS and YYNGEE. The DNA of the CDR3 is TGTGCCAGCAGCCCACGGACTAGCGGGGCGGGAGATACGCAGTATTTT. Translation gives CASSPRTSGAGDTQYF.

This chain links TRBV11-2 with TRBJ2-3; D may be TRBD1 (6 bases). This CDR3 comprises 15 residues. The germline V gene has CDR1 SGHAT and CDR2 FQNNGV. V lost 2 bases and J 0 bases, leaving 9 bases between the germline ends. The CDR3 bases are TGTGCCAGCAGCTTACAGGGGCTTAGCACAGATACGCAGTATTTT. This encodes CASSLQGLSTDTQYF.

The chain couples TRBV7-2 to TRBJ2-7; 7 bases map to TRBD2. CDR3 length: 15 amino acids. Germline CDR1 reads SGHTA; CDR2 reads FQGNSA. Unmatched junction bases numbered 5, after V lost 1 base and J lost 2 bases. CDR3: CASSLGAGPTYEQYF. CDR3 bases: TGTGCCAGCAGCTTAGGAGCGGGGCCAACCTACGAGCAGTACTTC.

The chain uses TRBV19 and TRBJ2-3; a weak D match, TRBD2 (6 bases). Per the germline V gene, CDR1 is LNHDA and CDR2 is SQIVND (reference sequence). CDR3 size: 14 residues. Between the trimmed V and J ends, which lost 7 bases and 6 bases, there was a span of 17 bases. The CDR3 DNA follows: TGTGCCAGTACCCCCCGGGGACTCTCCGATACGCAGTATTTT. It translates to CASTPRGLSDTQYF.

The genes are TRBV5-1 and TRBJ2-1, with 8 bases that match TRBD2. J gave up 7 bases and V 1 base, and 7 bases lay outside the gene matches. The germline CDR1 and CDR2 sequences are SGHRS and YFSETQ. The CDR3 sequence is 15 residues long. This CDR3 is CASSLPGGASNEQFF. The CDR3 nucleotides read TGCGCCAGCAGCTTGCCCGGGGGGGCCTCTAATGAGCAGTTCTTC.

This clone has just one count. The CDR3 sequence is CASSRGGAKEDYGYTF. The CDR3 bases are TGTGCCAGCAGCCGCGGGGGGGCTAAAGAGGACTATGGCTACACCTTC. The genes are TRBV3-1 (or the pseudogene TRBV3-2) and TRBJ1-2, with TRBD1 as a possible D gene (6 bases). V was pared by 4 bases and J by 3 bases, with 18 bases between. CDR1 is LGHDT and CDR2 is YNNKEL in the germline V gene (reference sequence). The CDR3 extends over 16 amino acids.

The J gene is TRBJ2-2, the V gene TRBV5-1; D perhaps matches TRBD2 (6 bases). Trimming took off 3 bases at V and 7 bases at J, with 13 bases between the two ends. The CDR3 has 14 residues. CDR1 is SGHRS, CDR2 YFSETQ, per germline. The CDR3 DNA reads TGCGCCAGCAGCTCCCGGCGGGATGGCGGGGAGCTGTTTTTT. Its translation: CASSSRRDGGELFF. Variable domain in full (rest from reference TRBV5-1 and TRBJ2-2): KAGVTQTPRYLIKTRGQQVTLSCSPISGHRSVSWYQQTPGQGLQFLFEYFSETQRNKGNFPGRFSGRQFSNSRSEMNVSTLELGDSALYLCASSSRRDGGELFFGEGSRLTVL.

In DNA, the CDR3 is TGTGCCAGCCCAGTTTATTCCCCGCACAGGGTGCTCGACTGCGAGCAGTACTTC. This codes for CASPVYSPHRVLDCEQYF. This rearrangement joins TRBV27 to TRBJ2-7, with a weak D call TRBD1 (6 bases). From germline, CDR1 is MNHEY and CDR2 SMNVEV (reference sequence). This CDR3 is built from 18 residues. Trimming removed 8 bases at V and 6 bases at J, with 32 bases between.

The rearrangement uses TRBV10-3 and TRBJ2-5, with 9 nucleotides matching TRBD1. The CDR3 spans 17 residues. CDR1 and CDR2 (germline): ENHRY, SYGVKD. J lost 1 base, V lost 3 bases, and 9 bases had no gene match. The CDR3 protein is CAISDQLRQGGQETQYF. For the CDR3, the DNA is TGTGCCATCAGTGACCAACTAAGACAGGGGGGCCAAGAGACCCAGTACTTC.

The rearrangement links TRBV7-3 to TRBJ2-2; the D is unclear. The CDR3 totals 12 residues. Germline CDR1 reads SGHTA; CDR2 reads FQGTGA. V was pared by 2 bases and J by 6 bases, with 4 bases between. CDR3 DNA: TGTGCCAGCAGCTTACGGTCCGGGGAGCTGTTTTTT. This codes for CASSLRSGELFF.

The V call is TRBV18, the J call TRBJ1-6, with 10 bases identical to TRBD1. The germline CDR1 and CDR2 sequences are KGHSH and LQKENI. J was trimmed by 6 bases and V by 8 bases; bases with no gene match: 7. The CDR3 has 15 residues. CDR3: CASETGGVPNSPLHF. The CDR3 DNA reads as TGTGCCAGCGAGACAGGGGGCGTCCCTAATTCACCCCTCCACTTT.

This chain connects TRBV19 to TRBJ1-3, with 8 bases identical to TRBD1. CDR1 is LNHDA, CDR2 SQIVND, per germline (reference sequence). This CDR3 spans 15 amino acids. Trimming removed 5 bases from V and 4 bases from J; junction bases left unmatched: 7. CDR3 residues: CASSPRTGTGNTIYF. The CDR3 bases are TGTGCCAGTAGTCCCCGGACAGGGACGGGAAACACCATATATTTT. Using reference TRBV19 and TRBJ1-3 for the parts outside the CDR3, the full variable domain is DGGITQSPKYLFRKEGQNVTLSCEQNLNHDAMYWYRQDPGQGLRLIYYSQIVNDFQKGDIAEGYSVSREKKESFPLTVTSAQKNPTAFYLCASSPRTGTGNTIYFGEGSWLTVV.

V gene TRBV9 combines with J gene TRBJ1-2; D gene ambiguous. The CDR3 has 15 residues. V shed 0 bases and J shed 8 bases, with 17 bases lying between them. Germline V gene lookup returns CDR1 SGDLS and CDR2 YYNGEE. The CDR3: CASSVDGRATGGYTF. For the CDR3, the DNA is TGTGCCAGCAGCGTAGATGGCCGGGCAACGGGAGGCTACACCTTC.